This T cell receptor (beta chain) was profiled in a study of control samples from healthy donors and cancer patients (dated by TCRdb to between 2020 and 2021). Library construction relied on the immunoSEQ multiplex PCR assay. As stored in TCRdb, this immuneACCESS dataset retains in-frame rearrangements with V and J assigned. A fraction of the clones does not appear; measured against another copy, unresolved V genes explain less than half of the discrepancy, and the remainder lacks a known reason. The sample table lists about 170,000 clones, 91% of them with a count of one. The ten largest clones take up over 1.2% of the sample. Concerning this clone: The antigen this receptor binds is unknown. No base quality values were provided; no much bigger clone lies one nucleotide off.

What was sequenced was blood. This TCR was recovered from a woman under 40 in good health.

CDR3 sequence: CASSRTAMNTEAFF. DNA sequence: TGTGCCAGCAGCCGGACGGCAATGAACACTGAAGCTTTCTTT. The V and J genes are TRBV7-9 and TRBJ1-1; there is no confident call for the D gene. Sequences SEHNR (CDR1) and FQNEAQ (CDR2) are obtained from the germline V gene (reference sequence). V is clipped by 5 bases and J by 0 bases, and the sequence between their germline boundaries is 10 bases long. The CDR3 runs 14 amino acids, cysteine and phenylalanine included. CDR3 DNA is the only sequence kept; it has 42 bases, read in frame from the first base. With the portions outside the CDR3 filled from the reference TRBV7-9 and TRBJ1-1 genes, the complete variable region becomes DTGVSQNPRHKITKRGQNVTFRCDPISEHNRLYWYRQTLGQGPEFLTYFQNEAQLEKSRLLSDRFSAERPKGSFSTLEIQRTEQGDSAMYLCASSRTAMNTEAFFGQGTRLTVV.